Below are 32 T cell receptor beta chains sequenced from a single sample in a study of patients and donors after allogeneic stem cell transplantation. Each CDR3 protein gets one entry after TCRdb re-called the RT-PCR reads with MiXCR. This table holds 800,000 to 1,000,000 distinct CDR3 sequences, roughly 18% found once. Sequenced material: blood, either unsorted or a sorted T cell fraction (not recorded which). All receptors come from a human donor who was either an allogeneic HSCT recipient or a stem cell or donor lymphocyte infusion donor (not recorded which). It is not recorded whose cells these are; they may come from a transplant donor.

The chain links TRBV12-3 or TRBV12-4 to TRBJ2-3; 9 nucleotides align to TRBD2. After removal of 6 bases from V and 1 base from J, the junction contained 8 bases not matched to a gene. The CDR3 is 16 residues long. CDR3 nucleotide sequence: TGTGCCAGCAGACAAGGACTAGCGCGGCGCACAGATACGCAGTATTTT. This codes for CASRQGLARRTDTQYF.

This clonotype was picked up a small number of times. The genes are TRBV20-1 and TRBJ2-3; D could derive from TRBD1 or TRBD2 (5 bases each). There are 18 residues in the CDR3. V shed 1 base and J shed 0 bases, with 20 bases lying between them. Per germline, CDR1 DFQATT and CDR2 SNEGSKA (reference sequence). The CDR3 loop is CSARGGSLPIPSTDTQYF. The CDR3 DNA follows: TGCAGTGCTAGAGGGGGGAGCCTCCCTATTCCTAGCACAGATACGCAGTATTTT.

The chain has TRBV3-1 and TRBJ1-1, with D unclear. Trimming cost V 1 base and J 5 bases, with 14 bases left between them. Germline lookup yields CDR1 LGHDT and CDR2 YNNKEL (reference sequence). The CDR3 totals 15 residues. The CDR3 protein is CASSQVRVVGTEAFF. CDR3 bases: TGTGCCAGCAGCCAAGTTAGGGTTGTGGGGACTGAAGCTTTCTTT. Based on the CDR3 plus reference TRBV3-1 and TRBJ1-1, the full variable domain is DTAVSQTPKYLVTQMGNDKSIKCEQNLGHDTMYWYKQDSKKFLKIMFSYNNKELIINETVPNRFSPKSPDKAHLNLHINSLELGDSAVYFCASSQVRVVGTEAFFGQGTRLTVV.

This clonotype was seen only a few times. The rearrangement joins TRBV20-1 to TRBJ2-1, with a tentative D call TRBD1 (6 bases). The CDR3 has 15 amino acids. Germline lookup yields CDR1 DFQATT and CDR2 SNEGSKA (reference sequence). The ends were cut back, 6 bases at V and 5 bases at J, with 20 bases in the middle. CDR3 region: CSATKATGINNEQFF. CDR3 DNA sequence: TGCAGTGCCACCAAGGCGACAGGAATAAACAATGAGCAGTTCTTC.

This clonotype was seen many times. This sequence joins TRBV12-3 or TRBV12-4 and TRBJ1-3; a weak D match, TRBD1 (5 bases). V shed 4 bases and J shed 0 bases, with 16 bases lying between them. The CDR3 sequence is 17 residues long. The CDR3 nucleotides read TGTGCCAGCAGTTGGTCCGGGACGGAGAGCTCTGGAAACACCATATATTTT. Translation: CASSWSGTESSGNTIYF.

The chain links TRBV20-1 to TRBJ2-1; TRBD2 matches 9 bases. The V segment lost 3 bases and the J segment 0 bases; nucleotides outside the gene matches: 6. CDR1 and CDR2 (germline): DFQATT, SNEGSKA (reference sequence). The CDR3 runs to 16 residues. Here the CDR3 DNA reads TGCAGTGCTAGTCCCGCGGGACTAGCCTCCTACAATGAGCAGTTCTTC. It encodes CSASPAGLASYNEQFF.

The CDR3 reads CASSSTRGDSKTYSGNTIYF. CDR3 nucleotides: TGTGCCAGCAGCTCCACCCGGGGGGACAGTAAAACGTACTCTGGAAACACCATATATTTT. V usage is TRBV11-1 and J usage is TRBJ1-3; 7 nucleotides agree with TRBD1. Germline CDR1 SGHAT, CDR2 FQDESV (reference sequence). The J segment lost 0 bases and the V segment lost 4 bases, leaving 18 bases of the junction unmatched. This CDR3 region has 20 residues.

This clonotype was observed at least ten times. This chain links TRBV6-1 with TRBJ2-2; TRBD2 is a possible D gene (6 bases). Germline-derived CDR1 and CDR2 are MNHNS and SASEGT. The V gene lost 7 bases and the J gene lost 0 bases, with 12 bases spanning the gap. This CDR3 contains 15 residues. The CDR3 loop reads CASTPGTSNTGELFF. Written as DNA, the CDR3 is TGTGCCAGCACCCCCGGGACTTCGAACACCGGGGAGCTGTTTTTT.

The chain links TRBV3-1 to TRBJ2-2; 8 bases are shared with TRBD2. Germline assignment: CDR1 LGHDT and CDR2 YNNKEL (reference sequence). The CDR3 covers 16 residues. The trim removed 4 bases at V and 2 bases at J, leaving 6 bases unmatched. For the CDR3, the DNA is TGTGCCAGCAGCCTAGCGGGGCTGGGTAACACCGGGGAGCTGTTTTTT. Encoded protein: CASSLAGLGNTGELFF.

This clonotype has more than one count but fewer than ten. Written as DNA, the CDR3 is TGCGCCAGCAGCAAGGGGGCTGGTGAAGCTTTCTTT. Its protein product is CASSKGAGEAFF. The J gene is TRBJ1-1, the V gene TRBV5-1, with TRBD1 identical over 7 bases. The germline gives CDR1 SGHRS, CDR2 YFSETQ. V gave up 4 bases and J gave up 7 bases; unmatched junction bases: 4. The CDR3 totals 12 residues.

V gene TRBV7-2 combines with J gene TRBJ1-5; D might be TRBD1 (5 bases). Germline assignment: CDR1 SGHTA and CDR2 FQGNSA. This CDR3 contains 14 residues. Trimming removed 3 bases at V and 7 bases at J, with 13 bases between. CDR3 region: CASSFIGGGQPQHF. The CDR3 DNA reads TGTGCCAGCAGCTTCATCGGGGGGGGGCAGCCCCAGCATTTT.

This chain links TRBV12-3 or TRBV12-4 with TRBJ1-1; D is perhaps TRBD1 (6 bases). The CDR3 has 16 residues. The V end lost 5 bases, the J end lost 1 base, and 17 bases lay between the germline ends. CDR3 loop: CASSTYPGQRNTEAFF. The CDR3 DNA sequence: TGTGCCAGCAGTACATACCCGGGACAAAGGAACACTGAAGCTTTCTTT.

The rearrangement joins TRBV20-1 to TRBJ2-3; weak D call: TRBD2 (5 bases). This CDR3 is built from 15 residues. Deletions cut 2 bases from V and 1 base from J, with 13 bases between. CDR1 is DFQATT and CDR2 is SNEGSKA in the germline V gene (reference sequence). As DNA, the CDR3 is TGCAGTGCTAGATTCCTGGCCGGGGGCACAGATACGCAGTATTTT. Translation gives CSARFLAGGTDTQYF.

This clonotype was picked up a small number of times. J is TRBJ2-7 and V is TRBV27, with D possibly being TRBD1 (6 bases). In germline, CDR1 is MNHEY, CDR2 SMNVEV (reference sequence). The CDR3 is 15 amino acids. The V and J ends lost 5 bases and 5 bases respectively, with 19 bases between them. CDR3 DNA: TGTGCCAGCAGTCCGTACAGGGCTACTACGGACGAGCAGTACTTC. Its translation: CASSPYRATTDEQYF.

V and J are TRBV4-2 and TRBJ2-5, with D possibly matching TRBD1 (6 bases). Between the trimmed V and J ends, which lost 4 bases and 4 bases, there was a span of 10 bases. The CDR3 runs to 13 residues. Germline assignment: CDR1 LGHNA and CDR2 YNFKEQ. The CDR3 loop is CASSRDNSETQYF. In DNA form, the CDR3 reads TGTGCCAGCAGCCGGGACAATTCAGAGACCCAGTACTTC.

V usage is TRBV5-8 and J usage is TRBJ1-4; a weak D match, TRBD1 (6 bases). Germline assignment: CDR1 SGHTS and CDR2 YDEGEE. V was trimmed by 4 bases and J by 8 bases, leaving 15 bases between them. The CDR3 extends over 14 amino acids. Here the CDR3 DNA reads TGTGCCAGCAGCCACAGGGTCTGGGGAGAAAAACTGTTTTTT. It translates to CASSHRVWGEKLFF.

The table lists this clonotype with many counts. The J gene is TRBJ1-1, the V gene TRBV29-1, with 8 bases aligning to TRBD1. The CDR3 extends over 13 amino acids. Trimming took 7 bases from V and 2 from J; bases not matched to a gene: 6. Germline V gene data show CDR1 as SQVTM and CDR2 as ANQGSEA. This chain's CDR3 is CSGRDRPNTEAFF. The CDR3 region has the DNA TGCAGCGGGCGGGACAGGCCAAACACTGAAGCTTTCTTT.

The V call is TRBV2, the J call TRBJ1-1; a possible D gene is TRBD1 (6 bases). The germline V and J ends were trimmed by 6 bases and 1 base, with 9 bases remaining between them. CDR1 SNHLY and CDR2 FYNNEI come from the germline V gene. The length of the CDR3 is 13 residues. DNA of the CDR3: TGTGCCAGCAGAGGGGGGAGGAACACTGAAGCTTTCTTT. It specifies CASRGGRNTEAFF.

This clonotype came up a few times. The V gene is TRBV3-1, the J gene TRBJ1-1; no clear D. Trimming stripped 0 bases from V and 9 bases from J, with 8 bases between. CDR1 is LGHDT, CDR2 YNNKEL, per germline (reference sequence). This CDR3 has 12 amino acids. CDR3 amino acids: CASSQDLIQAFF. The CDR3 DNA is TGTGCCAGCAGCCAAGATCTGATCCAAGCTTTCTTT.

CDR3 protein: CASSPKLALLTDTQYF. The CDR3 nucleotides read TGTGCCAGCTCACCCAAACTAGCGTTACTCACAGATACGCAGTATTTT. The gene calls are TRBV18 and TRBJ2-3; 7 bases map to TRBD2. Trimming took 3 bases from V and 2 from J; bases not matched to a gene: 8. Germline V lookup: CDR1 KGHSH, CDR2 LQKENI. This CDR3 contains 16 residues.

The chain carries TRBV15 and TRBJ2-7; no clear D. CDR1 LNHNV and CDR2 YYDKDF come from the germline V gene (reference sequence). V lost 0 bases and J 0 bases, leaving 9 bases between the germline ends. The CDR3 covers 15 residues. The CDR3: CATSRDAAHSYEQYF. The DNA for the CDR3 is TGTGCCACCAGCAGAGATGCGGCCCACTCCTACGAGCAGTACTTC. Full variable domain (rest looked up from reference TRBV15 and TRBJ2-7): DAMVIQNPRYQVTQFGKPVTLSCSQTLNHNVMYWYQQKSSQAPKLLFHYYDKDFNNEADTPDNFQSRRPNTSFCFLDIRSPGLGDTAMYLCATSRDAAHSYEQYFGPGTRLTVT.

The chain couples TRBV27 to TRBJ1-2; D is unclear. The V end lost 0 bases, the J end lost 7 bases, and 9 bases lay between the germline ends. Germline V CDR1 and CDR2: MNHEY, SMNVEV (reference sequence). This CDR3 contains 13 residues. CDR3 residues: CASSLSGSPGYTF. The CDR3 bases are TGTGCCAGCAGTTTATCCGGAAGTCCTGGCTACACCTTC.

The chain uses TRBV30 and TRBJ1-5; 8 bases are a match to TRBD1. J was trimmed by 2 bases and V by 0 bases; bases with no gene match: 12. Germline V gives CDR1 GTSNPN, CDR2 SVGIG (reference sequence). The CDR3 spans 18 residues. This CDR3 is CAWSVGRTGIAGNQPQHF. Written as DNA, the CDR3 is TGTGCCTGGAGTGTAGGGCGGACAGGGATTGCAGGCAATCAGCCCCAGCATTTT.

This chain uses TRBV20-1 with TRBJ1-5; TRBD1 agrees at 9 bases. The CDR3 consists of 16 residues. Germline V CDR1 and CDR2: DFQATT, SNEGSKA (reference sequence). J was trimmed by 11 bases and V by 6 bases; bases with no gene match: 20. The CDR3 nucleotides read TGCAGTGCGAGGGACAGGGAGGGGCCCTCTACTTTGGCCCAGCATTTT. As protein: CSARDREGPSTLAQHF.

This clonotype was picked up a small number of times. The chain recombines TRBV18 with TRBJ2-1; D might be TRBD1 or TRBD2, each matching 7 bases. V gave up 3 bases and J gave up 7 bases, with 13 bases separating them. The CDR3 consists of 14 residues. From germline, CDR1 is KGHSH and CDR2 LQKENI. CDR3 sequence reads: CASSPQGGNNEQFF. Here the CDR3 DNA reads TGTGCCAGCTCACCCCAGGGGGGGAATAATGAGCAGTTCTTC.

This sequence joins TRBV9 and TRBJ1-3; possibly TRBD1 for D (6 bases). The CDR3 is 14 residues long. Germline V gene lookup returns CDR1 SGDLS and CDR2 YYNGEE. V lost 3 bases to trimming and J lost 8 bases, with 15 bases between them. In DNA form, the CDR3 reads TGTGCCAGCAGCGCCGGCCCGGACAGACACACCATATATTTT. It translates to CASSAGPDRHTIYF.

This chain links TRBV11-3 with TRBJ2-1, with 8 positions matching TRBD1. The ends lost 4 bases at V and 5 bases at J; junction bases unmatched: 10. The germline CDR1 and CDR2 sequences are SGHNT and YENEEA. The CDR3 totals 16 residues. CDR3 region: CASSSGAGGPNNEQFF. As DNA, the CDR3 is TGTGCCAGCAGCTCCGGGGCAGGGGGCCCGAACAATGAGCAGTTCTTC.

There are many counts of this clonotype. This chain joins TRBV9 and TRBJ2-2, with a weak D call TRBD1 (6 bases). Germline V gives CDR1 SGDLS, CDR2 YYNGEE. Trimming shortened V by 4 bases and J by 3 bases, and 13 bases separated the two germline ends. CDR3 length: 15 amino acids. The CDR3 protein is CASSTRGQYTGELFF. The CDR3 DNA reads as TGTGCCAGCAGCACCCGAGGACAGTACACCGGGGAGCTGTTTTTT.

This clonotype was detected many times. The chain couples TRBV15 to TRBJ2-7; D is possibly TRBD1 (6 bases). Germline V CDR1 and CDR2: LNHNV, YYDKDF (reference sequence). The CDR3 length is 16 residues. The V gene lost 2 bases and the J gene lost 3 bases, with 17 bases spanning the gap. The chain's CDR3 is CATSRRAGTKVYEQYF. The CDR3 DNA sequence: TGTGCCACCAGCAGAAGAGCCGGGACAAAGGTCTACGAGCAGTACTTC.

The chain recombines TRBV7-6 with TRBJ2-1; D gene uncertain. This CDR3 contains 16 residues. V gave up 1 base and J gave up 7 bases, with 17 bases separating them. CDR1 is SGHVS and CDR2 is FNYEAQ in the germline V gene. CDR3 DNA: TGTGCCAGCAGCTTAGAACCATTTAGAGATGGTAATGAGCAGTTCTTC. It specifies CASSLEPFRDGNEQFF. Drawing the rest from reference TRBV7-6 and TRBJ2-1, the complete variable domain is GAGVSQSPRYKVTKRGQDVALRCDPISGHVSLYWYRQALGQGPEFLTYFNYEAQQDKSGLPNDRFSAERPEGSISTLTIQRTEQRDSAMYRCASSLEPFRDGNEQFFGPGTRLTVL.

Details on this clonotype: One junction end does not reproduce the germline sequence, and a read error may be involved. For the CDR3, the DNA is TGCAGTACTAGTAAGACAGGGAGCTCCTACAATGAGCAGTTCTTC. Amino acids: CSTSKTGSSYNEQFF. The rearrangement links TRBV20-1 to TRBJ2-1; TRBD1 matches at 7 bases. This CDR3 spans 15 amino acids. Germline CDR1 is DFQATT and CDR2 is SNEGSKA (reference sequence).

This clonotype was observed once. The chain has TRBV1 and TRBJ2-1; no check of the table's D call, TRBD2, against the DNA was made. TRBV1 is a listed pseudogene. This CDR3 has 17 amino acids. As DNA, the CDR3 is TGCACCAGCAGCCTAGGAGTGGGACTAGCGGGAGTCAATGAGCAGTTCTTC. Its protein product is CTSSLGVGLAGVNEQFF.